This entry concerns a single T cell receptor beta chain. Its antigen is undetermined. Donors were nominally healthy when sampled, though unrecorded immune exposures were likely. Germline CDR1 and CDR2: SGHRS and YFSETQ. The CDR3 is 16 residues long. Trimming took 1 base from V and 0 from J, leaving 12 bases between them. The data stem from a study of cytomegalovirus exposure and HLA in healthy donors. Vbeta (60) and Jbeta (13) primers were used in the PCR. Generated by immunoSEQ multiplex PCR, the TCRdb table keeps only in-frame clones and is missing some. The table lists 140,000 or so clones, around 80% of them singletons. Notes on the study in general: Being productive about 87% or about 30% of the time was typical of most TCR beta V segments in an earlier analysis.

The sequence derives from a woman aged 25 to 39 in good health and CMV-seronegative. V usage is TRBV5-1 and J usage is TRBJ2-3, with D possibly matching TRBD2 (6 bases). The sample comprised PBMCs. The CDR3 coding sequence is TGCGCCAGCAGCTTGAAGGAGGGGCTCAGCACAGATACGCAGTATTTT. Residues: CASSLKEGLSTDTQYF.